These T cell receptor beta chains were read from a single sample in a study of cytomegalovirus exposure and HLA in healthy donors. Libraries were prepared by immunoSEQ multiplex PCR; TCRdb keeps only in-frame clonotypes and omits some of them. The sample data list fewer than 75,000 clones. Specimen: PBMCs. The source of these receptors is a boy between 10 and 17 years old in good health and CMV-seronegative. Each CDR3 is given with its conserved first and last residue. D genes are given only for firm matches. Not all rows give a size; the values are once, few, many and, for expanded clones, a class.

clone size: -
J gene: TRBJ2-2
D gene: TRBD2
V gene: TRBV2
CDR3 length: 16
CDR3 DNA: TGTGCCAGCAGTCTGACTAGCGGGAGATCCACCGGGGAGCTGTTTTTT
CDR3 protein: CASSLTSGRSTGELFF

clone size: -
J gene: TRBJ1-1
D gene: TRBD1
V gene: TRBV2
CDR3 length: 11
CDR3 DNA: TGTGCCAGCAGTGATGCGGGACAGGCGTTCTTT
CDR3 protein: CASSDAGQAFF

clone size: -
J gene: TRBJ1-2
D gene: TRBD1
V gene: TRBV7-9
CDR3 length: 15
CDR3 DNA: TGTGCCAGCAGCACAGACAGGGGGCTCGGCTATGGCTACACCTTC
CDR3 protein: CASSTDRGLGYGYTF

clone size: -
J gene: TRBJ2-2
D gene: -
V gene: TRBV6-5
CDR3 length: 15
CDR3 DNA: TGTGCCAGCAGTGCCGGGGCAGGGGTAGCCGGGGAGCTGTTTTTT
CDR3 protein: CASSAGAGVAGELFF

clone size: -
J gene: TRBJ1-4
D gene: TRBD1
V gene: TRBV6-5
CDR3 length: 16
CDR3 DNA: TGTGCCAGCAGTTCCGGACAGGGTGGGACTAATGAAAAACTGTTTTTT
CDR3 protein: CASSSGQGGTNEKLFF

clone size: -
J gene: TRBJ1-5
D gene: TRBD1
V gene: TRBV28
CDR3 length: 14
CDR3 DNA: TGTGCCAGCATTACAGGGGGGGCAGGTCAGCCCCAGCATTTT
CDR3 protein: CASITGGAGQPQHF

clone size: -
J gene: TRBJ2-7
D gene: -
V gene: TRBV28
CDR3 length: 15
CDR3 DNA: TGTGCCAGCAGTTTACGGCAGGGATCCTACTACGAGCAGTACTTC
CDR3 protein: CASSLRQGSYYEQYF

clone size: -
J gene: TRBJ2-1
D gene: TRBD2
V gene: TRBV2
CDR3 length: 13
CDR3 DNA: TGTGCCAGCACCCTAGCGGATTACAATGAGCAGTTCTTC
CDR3 protein: CASTLADYNEQFF

clone size: -
J gene: TRBJ1-4
D gene: TRBD1
V gene: TRBV29-1
CDR3 length: 13
CDR3 DNA: TGCAGCGTGACCGGGACAGAAAATGAAAAACTGTTTTTT
CDR3 protein: CSVTGTENEKLFF

clone size: -
J gene: TRBJ1-1
D gene: -
V gene: TRBV27
CDR3 length: 13
CDR3 DNA: TGTGCCAGCAGTTCTCCCGGGACAACTGAAGCTTTCTTT
CDR3 protein: CASSSPGTTEAFF

clone size: -
J gene: TRBJ1-3
D gene: TRBD1
V gene: TRBV5-1
CDR3 length: 17
CDR3 DNA: TGCGCCAGCAGCTTGGCCGGCAGGGGGCGCACAGGAAACACCATATATTTT
CDR3 protein: CASSLAGRGRTGNTIYF

clone size: -
J gene: TRBJ1-2
D gene: -
V gene: TRBV18
CDR3 length: 14
CDR3 DNA: TGTGCCAGCTCACCGGGGGGACGGTTCTATGGCTACACCTTC
CDR3 protein: CASSPGGRFYGYTF

clone size: -
J gene: TRBJ2-5
D gene: TRBD2
V gene: TRBV7-3
CDR3 length: 16
CDR3 DNA: TGTGCCAGCAGCTCCCCCGGGGGGGGCAACCAAGAGACCCAGTACTTC
CDR3 protein: CASSSPGGGNQETQYF

clone size: -
J gene: TRBJ2-5
D gene: TRBD2
V gene: TRBV2
CDR3 length: 16
CDR3 DNA: TGTGCCAGCAGTTACCCTAGCGGGAGGGTTGAGGAGACCCAGTACTTC
CDR3 protein: CASSYPSGRVEETQYF

clone size: -
J gene: TRBJ1-1
D gene: TRBD1
V gene: TRBV27
CDR3 length: 17
CDR3 DNA: TGTGCCAGCAGTTGGGATTTCACCGGGACAGGGGGGACTGAAGCTTTCTTT
CDR3 protein: CASSWDFTGTGGTEAFF

clone size: -
J gene: TRBJ1-2
D gene: -
V gene: TRBV7-3
CDR3 length: 13
CDR3 DNA: TGTGCCAGCAGCCCAGGGGTAGGCTATGGCTACACCTTC
CDR3 protein: CASSPGVGYGYTF

clone size: -
J gene: TRBJ1-2
D gene: TRBD1
V gene: TRBV4-3
CDR3 length: 16
CDR3 DNA: TGCGCCAGCAGCCAAGCGCCCGGGACAGAGGGGTATGGCTACACCTTC
CDR3 protein: CASSQAPGTEGYGYTF

clone size: -
J gene: TRBJ2-7
D gene: TRBD1
V gene: TRBV19
CDR3 length: 15
CDR3 DNA: TGTGCCAGTAGTATCGACAGGGCCGGTAGTTACGAGCAGTACTTC
CDR3 protein: CASSIDRAGSYEQYF

clone size: -
J gene: TRBJ1-1
D gene: -
V gene: TRBV7-6
CDR3 length: 12
CDR3 DNA: TGTGCCAGCAGCTTAGTTACAGGAGAAGCTTTCTTT
CDR3 protein: CASSLVTGEAFF

clone size: -
J gene: TRBJ2-7
D gene: TRBD1
V gene: TRBV5-6
CDR3 length: 14
CDR3 DNA: TGTGCCAGCAGCTTCGGGACAGGTGTCGACGAGCAGTACTTC
CDR3 protein: CASSFGTGVDEQYF

clone size: -
J gene: TRBJ2-3
D gene: -
V gene: TRBV19
CDR3 length: 13
CDR3 DNA: TGTGCCAGTAGTATGTCCCTAGCGGATACGCAGTATTTT
CDR3 protein: CASSMSLADTQYF

clone size: -
J gene: TRBJ1-2
D gene: -
V gene: TRBV7-9
CDR3 length: 13
CDR3 DNA: TGTGCCAGCAGCTTAGGGGGCTCTTATGGCTACACCTTC
CDR3 protein: CASSLGGSYGYTF

clone size: -
J gene: TRBJ1-2
D gene: TRBD1
V gene: TRBV6-1
CDR3 length: 16
CDR3 DNA: TGTGCCAGCAGTGAAGCGGTACCAGGGGGAGTCTATGGCTACACCTTC
CDR3 protein: CASSEAVPGGVYGYTF

clone size: -
J gene: TRBJ2-7
D gene: TRBD2
V gene: TRBV2
CDR3 length: 12
CDR3 DNA: TGTGCCAGCAGCGAAAGCGGGGACGAGCAGTACTTC
CDR3 protein: CASSESGDEQYF

clone size: -
J gene: TRBJ1-4
D gene: -
V gene: TRBV6-5
CDR3 length: 11
CDR3 DNA: TGTGCCGCCCATGGAGGTGAAAAACTGTTTTTT
CDR3 protein: CAAHGGEKLFF

clone size: -
J gene: TRBJ2-7
D gene: -
V gene: TRBV2
CDR3 length: 16
CDR3 DNA: TGTGCCAGCAGAAACACCAACAGGGCCCAGGGCTACGAGCAGTACTTC
CDR3 protein: CASRNTNRAQGYEQYF

clone size: -
J gene: TRBJ2-5
D gene: TRBD1
V gene: TRBV5-1
CDR3 length: 15
CDR3 DNA: TGCGCCAGCAGCTTAGGACAGGGGAGCGGAGAGACCCAGTACTTC
CDR3 protein: CASSLGQGSGETQYF

clone size: -
J gene: TRBJ1-1
D gene: -
V gene: TRBV15
CDR3 length: 14
CDR3 DNA: TGTGCCACCAGCAGACTGGACAGGAACACTGAAGCTTTCTTT
CDR3 protein: CATSRLDRNTEAFF

clone size: -
J gene: TRBJ1-4
D gene: -
V gene: TRBV5-4
CDR3 length: 15
CDR3 DNA: TGTGCCAGCAGCTCGGGGGGCCGGAACGCTGAAAAACTGTTTTTT
CDR3 protein: CASSSGGRNAEKLFF

clone size: -
J gene: TRBJ1-2
D gene: -
V gene: TRBV5-5
CDR3 length: 14
CDR3 DNA: TGTGCCAGCAGCTTGGGGGCCAGTACCTATGGCTACACCTTC
CDR3 protein: CASSLGASTYGYTF

clone size: medium-sized
J gene: TRBJ2-1
D gene: TRBD1
V gene: TRBV7-9
CDR3 length: 15
CDR3 DNA: TGTGCCAGCAGCTTAGCCGGGACAGGGTGGAATGAGCAGTTCTTC
CDR3 protein: CASSLAGTGWNEQFF

clone size: -
J gene: TRBJ1-1
D gene: -
V gene: TRBV7-9
CDR3 length: 12
CDR3 DNA: TGTGCCAGCAGCTTTGGACAGACCGAAGCTTTCTTT
CDR3 protein: CASSFGQTEAFF

clone size: -
J gene: TRBJ2-3
D gene: -
V gene: TRBV6-5
CDR3 length: 16
CDR3 DNA: TGTGCCAGCAGTTACTCGTGGGGCGGGGGCACAGATACGCAGTATTTT
CDR3 protein: CASSYSWGGGTDTQYF

clone size: -
J gene: TRBJ1-2
D gene: -
V gene: TRBV5-1
CDR3 length: 16
CDR3 DNA: TGCGCCAGCAGCCAAGTGACCAGGGACACTAACTATGGCTACACCTTC
CDR3 protein: CASSQVTRDTNYGYTF

clone size: medium-sized
J gene: TRBJ2-7
D gene: TRBD2
V gene: TRBV4-3
CDR3 length: 15
CDR3 DNA: TGCGCCAGCAGCCTTAGCGGGAGTGGGTCCTACGAGCAGTACTTC
CDR3 protein: CASSLSGSGSYEQYF

clone size: -
J gene: TRBJ2-3
D gene: -
V gene: TRBV5-1
CDR3 length: 12
CDR3 DNA: TGCGCCAGCAGCCTAAACACAGATACGCAGTATTTT
CDR3 protein: CASSLNTDTQYF

clone size: -
J gene: TRBJ2-2
D gene: -
V gene: TRBV6-1
CDR3 length: 13
CDR3 DNA: TGTGCCAGCGGGAGGCGGGTTGGCGGGGAGCTGTTTTTT
CDR3 protein: CASGRRVGGELFF

clone size: -
J gene: TRBJ1-1
D gene: TRBD1
V gene: TRBV2
CDR3 length: 16
CDR3 DNA: TGTGCCAGCAGTCTCTCCGGGACAGGGGTTGTCACTGAAGCTTTCTTT
CDR3 protein: CASSLSGTGVVTEAFF

clone size: -
J gene: TRBJ2-7
D gene: TRBD1
V gene: TRBV27
CDR3 length: 12
CDR3 DNA: TGTGCCAGCAGCCCCGACAGGGTCGGGCGGTACTTC
CDR3 protein: CASSPDRVGRYF

clone size: -
J gene: TRBJ2-3
D gene: -
V gene: TRBV9
CDR3 length: 18
CDR3 DNA: TGTGCCAGCAGCGCTAGTCCCGGGGCAGGGACGGGAGCAGATACGCAGTATTTT
CDR3 protein: CASSASPGAGTGADTQYF